Each of the 9 T cell receptor beta chains below was sequenced from the same sample in a study of PD-1 blockade in classical Hodgkin lymphoma. Assay used: immunoSEQ multiplex PCR; TCRdb lists only in-frame clones, some missing. The sample consists of about 7,800 clones, 60% to 80% of them appearing once. As to time point: cycle 4 day 1 (C4D1), after 6 weeks of nivolumab. Brentuximab vedotin exposure varied among the patients, all of whom had relapsed after autologous stem cell transplantation. PBMCs were thawed, and CD8+ T cells were then isolated from them by magnetic negative selection. The sample in question was CD8+ T cells from blood, obtained before the fourth cycle of nivolumab. These receptors were taken from a human donor with classical Hodgkin lymphoma.

This clone was seen a single time. The chain couples TRBV18 to TRBJ2-5, with D perhaps matching TRBD1 (6 bases). The CDR3 length is 15 residues. V lost 0 bases and J 2 bases, leaving 10 bases between the germline ends. Germline CDR1 KGHSH, CDR2 LQKENI. This CDR3 reads CASSPPEQGQETQYF. As DNA, the CDR3 is TGTGCCAGCTCACCACCGGAACAGGGTCAAGAGACCCAGTACTTC.

This chain uses TRBV19 with TRBJ1-4, with a weak D call TRBD1 (6 bases). V lost 6 bases to trimming and J lost 8 bases, with 13 bases between them. There are 13 residues in the CDR3. Germline CDR1 is LNHDA and CDR2 is SQIVND (reference sequence). CDR3 nucleotide sequence: TGTGCCAGTAGGGCAGGGGTAAGGGAAAAACTGTTTTTT. It specifies CASRAGVREKLFF.

The genes are TRBV27 and TRBJ2-1, with 10 positions matching TRBD2. Per germline, CDR1 MNHEY and CDR2 SMNVEV (reference sequence). The CDR3 totals 18 residues. J lost 5 bases, V lost 3 bases, and 13 bases had no gene match. CDR3 region: CASSFGFKGLATHNEQFF. CDR3 nucleotide sequence: TGTGCCAGCAGTTTTGGGTTTAAGGGACTAGCGACTCACAATGAGCAGTTCTTC.

The rearrangement links TRBV10-3 to TRBJ1-2, with 8 bases lining up with TRBD1. The CDR3 spans 14 residues. After removal of 10 bases from V and 5 bases from J, the junction contained 12 bases not matched to a gene. The germline CDR1 and CDR2 sequences are ENHRY and SYGVKD. This CDR3 reads CANRGTGFGYGYTF. In nucleotides, the CDR3 is TGTGCCAACAGGGGGACTGGGTTTGGGTATGGCTACACCTTC.

The chain uses TRBV11-3 and TRBJ2-1; TRBD1 matches at 9 bases. V lost 2 bases to trimming and J lost 2 bases; unmatched junction nucleotides: 7. This CDR3 is built from 17 residues. Germline loops: CDR1 SGHNT, CDR2 YENEEA. CDR3 loop: CASSLTDRGRAYNEQFF. CDR3 DNA: TGTGCCAGCAGCTTAACCGACAGGGGGAGGGCCTACAATGAGCAGTTCTTC.

CDR3 bases: TGTGCCAGCAGCTCCCCTGCAGTGACCCACTACGAGCAGTACTTC. Translated: CASSSPAVTHYEQYF. The V gene is TRBV5-5, the J gene TRBJ2-7; no firm D call. This CDR3 has 15 amino acids. Germline-derived CDR1 and CDR2 are SGHKS and YYEKEE (reference sequence). V dropped 3 bases and J dropped 3 bases, with 16 bases sitting between them.

V gene TRBV28 combines with J gene TRBJ1-2, with TRBD1 identical over 11 bases. The V segment lost 6 bases and the J segment 1 base; nucleotides outside the gene matches: 10. The CDR3 has 17 amino acids. From germline, CDR1 is MDHEN and CDR2 SYDVKM. CDR3 protein: CASSPWTGGPGNYGYTF. CDR3 DNA sequence: TGTGCCAGCAGCCCCTGGACAGGGGGCCCGGGTAACTATGGCTACACCTTC.

This chain joins TRBV5-6 and TRBJ1-1, with 8 nucleotides matching TRBD1. Germline CDR1 is SGHDT and CDR2 is YYEEEE. With V trimmed by 3 bases and J by 6 bases, 16 bases remained unmatched. This CDR3 comprises 17 residues. The chain's CDR3 is CASSWRIGRTGPPEAFF. DNA of the CDR3: TGTGCCAGCAGCTGGAGGATCGGACGGACAGGGCCCCCTGAAGCTTTCTTT.

The V call is TRBV27, the J call TRBJ2-1, with 11 bases lining up with TRBD2. CDR1 is MNHEY, CDR2 SMNVEV, per germline (reference sequence). Trimming cost V 4 bases and J 4 bases; bases outside gene matches: 3. This CDR3 spans 15 amino acids. The CDR3 protein is CASSWGLAEYNEQFF. In nucleotides, the CDR3 is TGTGCCAGCAGTTGGGGACTAGCGGAGTACAATGAGCAGTTCTTC.